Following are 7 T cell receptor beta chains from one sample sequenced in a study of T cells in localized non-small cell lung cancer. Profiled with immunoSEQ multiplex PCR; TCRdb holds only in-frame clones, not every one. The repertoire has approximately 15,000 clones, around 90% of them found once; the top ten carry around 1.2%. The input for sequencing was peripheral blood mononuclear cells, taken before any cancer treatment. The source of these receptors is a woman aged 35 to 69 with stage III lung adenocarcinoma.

The CDR3 spells CAISEREGNEQFF. CDR3 coding DNA: TGTGCCATCAGTGAGCGGGAGGGCAATGAGCAGTTCTTC. This chain connects TRBV10-3 to TRBJ2-1; 8 bases are a match to TRBD2. The CDR3 contains 13 residues. The V and J ends lost 2 bases and 6 bases, in that order; junction bases with no gene match: 0. Germline V gene sequence: CDR1 ENHRY, CDR2 SYGVKD.

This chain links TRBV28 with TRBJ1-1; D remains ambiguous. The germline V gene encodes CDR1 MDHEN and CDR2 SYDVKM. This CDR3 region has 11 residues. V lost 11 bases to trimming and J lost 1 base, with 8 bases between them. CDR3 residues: CAVPTNTEAFF. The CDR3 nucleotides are TGTGCCGTTCCAACGAACACTGAAGCTTTCTTT.

The CDR3 region has the DNA TGTGCCAGCAGTAGCACCGGGACAGGGGTGGAAAAACTGTTTTTT. Protein: CASSSTGTGVEKLFF. The gene calls are TRBV6-5 and TRBJ1-4, with TRBD1 matching 10 bases. V lost 5 bases to trimming and J lost 8 bases; unmatched junction nucleotides: 8. Looked up from germline, CDR1 is MNHEY and CDR2 is SVGAGI. This CDR3 has 15 residues.

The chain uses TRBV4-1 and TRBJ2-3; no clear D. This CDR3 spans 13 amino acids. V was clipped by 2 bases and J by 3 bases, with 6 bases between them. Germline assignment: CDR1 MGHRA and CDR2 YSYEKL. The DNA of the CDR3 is TGCGCCAGCAGCCAATCGAGGACAGATACGCAGTATTTT. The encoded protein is CASSQSRTDTQYF.

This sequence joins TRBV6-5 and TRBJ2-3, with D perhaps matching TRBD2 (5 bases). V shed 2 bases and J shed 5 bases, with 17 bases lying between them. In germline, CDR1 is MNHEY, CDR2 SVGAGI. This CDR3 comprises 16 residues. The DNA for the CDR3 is TGTGCCAGCAGTTACCGAGGGAGTGGGAGTGGAGATACGCAGTATTTT. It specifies CASSYRGSGSGDTQYF.

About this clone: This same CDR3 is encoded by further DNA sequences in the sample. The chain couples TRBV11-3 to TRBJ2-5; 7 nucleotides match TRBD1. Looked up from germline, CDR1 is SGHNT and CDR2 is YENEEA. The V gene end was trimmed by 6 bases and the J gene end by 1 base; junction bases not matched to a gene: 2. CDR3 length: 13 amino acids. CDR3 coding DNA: TGTGCCAGCAGACAGGGGACCCAAGAGACCCAGTACTTC. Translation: CASRQGTQETQYF.

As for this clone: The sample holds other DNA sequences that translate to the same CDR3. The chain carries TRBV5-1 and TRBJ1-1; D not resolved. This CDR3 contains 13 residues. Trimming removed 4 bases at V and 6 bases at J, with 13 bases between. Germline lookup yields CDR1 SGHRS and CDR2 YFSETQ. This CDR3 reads CASSARQRAEAFF. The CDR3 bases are TGCGCCAGCAGCGCTCGGCAAAGGGCTGAAGCTTTCTTT.